This is a list of T cell receptor beta chains from one sample in a study of blood T cell repertoires in COVID-19. Profiled with immunoSEQ multiplex PCR; TCRdb holds only in-frame clones, not every one. The sample holds 300,000 to 350,000 clones, approximately 83% seen once. The sample consisted of PBMCs or T cells enriched from blood (not recorded which). These receptors were collected from a man aged 25 to 40 who had recovered from COVID-19. CDR3s include the opening cysteine and the closing phenylalanine or tryptophan. D genes are given only for firm matches. Part of the rows lack a size; the others show once, few, many or a class for expanded clones.

CDR3aa,CDR3nt,abundance,v_gene,j_gene,d_gene,len
CSVGGSGQGLDIQYF,TGCAGCGTTGGTGGGAGCGGACAGGGGTTGGACATTCAGTACTTC,.,TRBV29-1,TRBJ2-4,TRBD1,15
CASRADLSSYEQYF,TGTGCCAGCAGGGCGGATTTAAGCTCCTACGAGCAGTACTTC,once,TRBV6-5,TRBJ2-7,.,14
CASSHSNSPNTEAFF,TGTGCCAGCAGCCATTCCAACTCACCGAACACTGAAGCTTTCTTT,.,TRBV4-2,TRBJ1-1,.,15
CSASNRDRGKNYGYTF,TGCAGTGCTAGTAACCGGGACAGGGGGAAGAACTATGGCTACACCTTC,.,TRBV20-1,TRBJ1-2,TRBD1,16
CASSRIAGATYEQYF,TGTGCCAGTAGTAGGATAGCGGGGGCTACCTACGAGCAGTACTTC,.,TRBV19,TRBJ2-7,TRBD2,15
CASSQGGDPNLNEQFF,TGTGCCAGCAGCCAAGGTGGAGACCCTAACCTCAATGAGCAGTTCTTC,few,TRBV3-1/TRBV3-2,TRBJ2-1,.,16
CASSLGAEKLFF,TGTGCCAGCAGCTTAGGAGCGGAAAAACTGTTTTTT,.,TRBV7-2,TRBJ1-4,.,12
CASSANRGYGTEAFF,TGTGCCAGCAGTGCAAACAGAGGGTATGGCACTGAAGCTTTCTTT,.,TRBV28,TRBJ1-1,.,15
CASSEVTGKANTGELFF,TGTGCCAGCAGTGAAGTAACAGGGAAAGCGAACACCGGGGAGCTGTTTTTT,.,TRBV6-1,TRBJ2-2,.,17
CATSDPGTSGNTEAFF,TGTGCCACCAGTGACCCGGGGACATCCGGGAACACTGAAGCTTTCTTT,once,TRBV24-1,TRBJ1-1,.,16
CASTKGPRDRGYEQYF,TGTGCCAGCACGAAAGGTCCACGGGACAGGGGCTACGAGCAGTACTTC,.,TRBV18,TRBJ2-7,TRBD1,16
CASSLLRCNIVGTTLRCTQYF,TGTGCCAGCAGCTTATTGAGGTGTAACATTGTGGGGACTACCCTGCGGTGTACGCAGTATTTT,.,TRBV9,TRBJ2-3,TRBD2,21
CASSLQGATEAFF,TGTGCCAGCAGCCTACAGGGGGCGACTGAAGCTTTCTTT,.,TRBV12-3/TRBV12-4,TRBJ1-1,TRBD1,13
CASSPDRGMPQHF,TGTGCCAGCAGCCCGGACAGGGGGATGCCCCAGCATTTT,.,TRBV7-3,TRBJ1-5,TRBD1,13
CASSLSEGSNTGELFF,TGTGCCAGCAGCTTATCCGAGGGATCGAACACCGGGGAGCTGTTTTTT,.,TRBV7-3,TRBJ2-2,.,16
CASSYDRESSGNTIYF,TGTGCCAGCAGCTATGACAGGGAGAGCTCTGGAAACACCATATATTTT,few,TRBV5-6,TRBJ1-3,TRBD1,16
CASSLKGLAGVLEFF,TGTGCCAGCAGCCTAAAAGGACTAGCGGGGGTCCTCGAGTTCTTC,.,TRBV3-1/TRBV3-2,TRBJ2-1,TRBD2,15
CATRAEPYSGELFF,TGTGCTACGAGAGCCGAACCATATTCCGGGGAGCTGTTTTTT,.,TRBV6-5,TRBJ2-2,.,14
CASSLAAGLGNTIYF,TGCGCCAGCAGCTTGGCGGCGGGTCTCGGAAACACCATATATTTT,.,TRBV5-1,TRBJ1-3,.,15
CASSPGQAVMEAFF,TGCGCCAGCAGCCCGGGTCAAGCTGTCATGGAAGCTTTCTTT,.,TRBV5-1,TRBJ1-1,.,14
CASRPPGVGNTIYF,TGTGCCAGCAGGCCCCCAGGGGTTGGAAACACCATATATTTT,.,TRBV6-5,TRBJ1-3,.,14
CASSPMGPTDYGYTF,TGTGCCAGCAGCCCGATGGGCCCTACCGACTATGGCTACACCTTC,once,TRBV5-6,TRBJ1-2,.,15
CASSPLAGVWEQFF,TGTGCCAGCAGCCCTCTAGCGGGGGTTTGGGAGCAGTTCTTC,.,TRBV7-2,TRBJ2-1,TRBD2,14
CASSSKNPLTGVKGNTIYF,TGTGCCAGCAGCTCCAAAAACCCCCTGACAGGGGTCAAGGGAAACACCATATATTTT,.,TRBV9,TRBJ1-3,TRBD1,19